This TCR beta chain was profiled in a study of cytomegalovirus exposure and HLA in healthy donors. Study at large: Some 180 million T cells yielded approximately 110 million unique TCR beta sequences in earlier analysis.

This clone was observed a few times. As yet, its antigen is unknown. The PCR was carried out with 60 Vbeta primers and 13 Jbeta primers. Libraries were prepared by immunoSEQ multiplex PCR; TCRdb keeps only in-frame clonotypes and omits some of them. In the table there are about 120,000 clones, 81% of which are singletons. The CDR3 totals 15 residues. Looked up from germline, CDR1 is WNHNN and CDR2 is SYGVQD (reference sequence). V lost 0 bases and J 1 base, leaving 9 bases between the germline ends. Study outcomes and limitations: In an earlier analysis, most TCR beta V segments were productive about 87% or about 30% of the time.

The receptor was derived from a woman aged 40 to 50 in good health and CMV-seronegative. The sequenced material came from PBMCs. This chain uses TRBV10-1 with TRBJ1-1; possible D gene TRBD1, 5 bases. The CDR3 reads CASSESSDKNTEAFF. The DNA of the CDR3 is TGCGCCAGCAGTGAGTCCTCGGACAAGAACACTGAAGCTTTCTTT.